Below, 21 T cell receptor beta chains from the same sample are listed, as sequenced in a study of blood T cell repertoires in COVID-19 (dated by TCRdb to the early 2020s). Libraries were made using the immunoSEQ multiplex PCR assay. The table was pulled from immuneACCESS by TCRdb, which kept in-frame rearrangements only. Such tables lose some clones; where checked, under half of the loss comes from unresolved V genes, and the rest has no known cause. The sample has some 260,000 clones on record, approximately 88% of them singletons. Clones ranked in the top ten supply 10% of the sample. Sequencing was performed on peripheral blood. The origin of the receptors is a woman in her 70s with COVID-19, enrolled during active disease.

The chain employs TRBV6-2 or TRBV6-3 and TRBJ2-2; TRBD2 matches at 10 bases. This CDR3 contains 16 residues. CDR1 and CDR2 (germline): MNHEY, SVGEGT. The J segment lost 7 bases and the V segment lost 2 bases, leaving 7 bases of the junction unmatched. The CDR3 coding sequence is TGTGCCAGCAGTTACAGGCTAGCGGGAGTGGACGGGGAGCTGTTTTTT. It codes for CASSYRLAGVDGELFF.

This chain connects TRBV6-2 or TRBV6-3 to TRBJ2-7; TRBD1 is a possible D gene (5 bases). Trimming pared 6 bases from V and 6 bases from J, leaving 18 bases between. Germline V gene lookup returns CDR1 MNHEY and CDR2 SVGEGT. CDR3 size: 14 residues. The CDR3 reads CASSRTKGYSEQYF. The CDR3 DNA reads TGTGCCAGCAGCCGGACAAAAGGATACAGCGAGCAGTACTTC.

The chain is built from TRBV7-2 and TRBJ1-1; no firm D call. This CDR3 contains 13 residues. V was shortened by 2 bases and J by 1 base, with 5 bases between the two germline ends. CDR1 is SGHTA and CDR2 is FQGNSA in the germline V gene. The chain's CDR3 is CASSLNGNTEAFF. The CDR3 DNA sequence: TGTGCCAGCAGCTTAAACGGGAACACTGAAGCTTTCTTT.

The chain joins TRBV15 to TRBJ2-7; 8 bases fit TRBD1. The CDR3 runs to 15 residues. Germline values: CDR1 LNHNV, CDR2 YYDKDF (reference sequence). J was trimmed by 2 bases and V by 4 bases; bases with no gene match: 7. CDR3 loop: CATSKGGTGAYEQYF. The CDR3 nucleotides are TGTGCCACCAGCAAGGGCGGGACAGGAGCCTACGAGCAGTACTTC.

This chain joins TRBV5-1 and TRBJ2-1; 10 bases fit TRBD2. Germline values: CDR1 SGHRS, CDR2 YFSETQ. The CDR3 sequence is 15 residues long. V lost 2 bases, J lost 7 bases, and 6 bases stayed unmatched. As DNA, the CDR3 is TGCGCCAGCAGCTTTCAAGCGGGAGGGGAAAATGAGCAGTTCTTC. Encoded protein: CASSFQAGGENEQFF.

This rearrangement joins TRBV7-8 to TRBJ2-1; 12 nucleotides match TRBD2. In germline, CDR1 is SGHVS, CDR2 FQNEAQ. The CDR3 is 16 amino acids. The V gene end was trimmed by 5 bases and the J gene end by 4 bases; junction bases not matched to a gene: 6. The CDR3 nucleotides are TGTGCCAGCAGCAGACTAGCGGGAGTAGGTTACAATGAGCAGTTCTTC. It is translated as CASSRLAGVGYNEQFF.

This clone was recorded once. The rearrangement joins TRBV5-6 to TRBJ1-2; the match to TRBD1 covers 11 bases. Germline trimming cut 5 bases from V and 4 bases from J; bases unmatched to any gene: 4. CDR1 and CDR2 from the germline V gene are SGHDT and YYEEEE. The CDR3 has 14 residues. The CDR3 loop reads CASRRTGGGYGYTF. CDR3 nucleotide sequence: TGTGCCAGCAGGCGGACAGGGGGCGGCTATGGCTACACCTTC.

CDR3 in amino acids: CAWRDRGQFMETQYF. Here the CDR3 DNA reads TGTGCCTGGAGGGACAGGGGACAATTTATGGAGACCCAGTACTTC. The V gene is TRBV30, the J gene TRBJ2-5, with 9 bases lining up with TRBD1. The CDR3 totals 15 residues. Germline CDR1 GTSNPN, CDR2 SVGIG (reference sequence). V trimming: 3 bases; J trimming: 5 bases; junction bases outside the gene matches: 10.

This rearrangement joins TRBV10-2 to TRBJ1-1; D may be TRBD1 (6 bases). CDR1 is WSHSY, CDR2 SAAADI, per germline. The CDR3 is 12 residues long. Trimming removed 1 base at V and 8 bases at J, with 8 bases between. The CDR3 sequence: CASSEYTGEAFF. The DNA of the CDR3 is TGCGCCAGCAGTGAGTATACAGGGGAAGCTTTCTTT.

This clone has a single count. The chain combines TRBV19 with TRBJ1-5; D is possibly TRBD1 (6 bases). The CDR3 extends over 18 amino acids. Germline lookup yields CDR1 LNHDA and CDR2 SQIVND (reference sequence). Trimming took 0 bases from V and 0 from J, leaving 15 bases between them. The CDR3 region is CASSIDHWGRGSNQPQHF. The CDR3 region has the DNA TGTGCCAGTAGTATAGATCACTGGGGGCGAGGTAGCAATCAGCCCCAGCATTTT.

J is TRBJ2-2 and V is TRBV6-5; the D gene is possibly TRBD1 (5 bases). The length of the CDR3 is 13 residues. V lost 5 bases and J 4 bases, leaving 8 bases between the germline ends. Germline CDR1 reads MNHEY; CDR2 reads SVGAGI. This CDR3 reads CASSQGLTGELFF. The CDR3 DNA sequence: TGTGCCAGCAGTCAGGGTCTCACCGGGGAGCTGTTTTTT.

The V call is TRBV6-6, the J call TRBJ2-3, with TRBD2 matching 7 bases. The V segment lost 4 bases and the J segment 2 bases; nucleotides outside the gene matches: 9. The CDR3 spans 16 residues. Germline lookup yields CDR1 MNHNY and CDR2 SVGAGI (reference sequence). The CDR3 DNA sequence: TGTGCCAGCAGTTCCCAACCGGGACTATACACAGATACGCAGTATTTT. Translated: CASSSQPGLYTDTQYF.

The V call is TRBV12-3 or TRBV12-4, the J call TRBJ2-5; no firm D call. V gave up 2 bases and J gave up 7 bases, with 5 bases separating them. CDR3 length: 11 residues. The DNA for the CDR3 is TGTGCCAGCAGTTTATCCGGGACCCAGTACTTC. Protein: CASSLSGTQYF.

The chain carries TRBV5-1 and TRBJ1-3; D possibly corresponds to TRBD1 (5 bases). This CDR3 has 14 residues. Trimming removed 4 bases from V and 0 bases from J, with 8 bases in between. CDR1 is SGHRS, CDR2 YFSETQ, per germline. As DNA, the CDR3 is TGCGCCAGCAGCGTCGGGGGCTCTGGAAACACCATATATTTT. It yields the protein CASSVGGSGNTIYF.

This chain joins TRBV7-6 and TRBJ2-2; 13 bases agree with TRBD2. This CDR3 contains 16 residues. In germline, CDR1 is SGHVS, CDR2 FNYEAQ. With 6 bases clipped from V and 8 bases from J, the junction kept 9 bases outside the gene matches. The CDR3 loop reads CASRLAGLAGEGELFF. The CDR3 DNA sequence: TGTGCCAGCAGACTAGCAGGACTAGCGGGAGAGGGGGAGCTGTTTTTT.

This clone was observed at least ten times. The gene calls are TRBV5-4 and TRBJ2-5; D remains ambiguous. This CDR3 contains 14 residues. V was shortened by 4 bases and J by 5 bases, with 15 bases between the two germline ends. CDR1 is SGHNT and CDR2 is YYREEE in the germline V gene (reference sequence). CDR3 nucleotides: TGTGCCAGCAGCCGCGGTAGTCTTGGGGAGACCCAGTACTTC. As protein: CASSRGSLGETQYF. Drawing the rest from reference TRBV5-4 and TRBJ2-5, the complete variable domain is ETGVTQSPTHLIKTRGQQVTLRCSSQSGHNTVSWYQQALGQGPQFIFQYYREEENGRGNFPPRFSGLQFPNYSSELNVNALELDDSALYLCASSRGSLGETQYFGPGTRLLVL.

DNA of the CDR3: TGTGCCAGCAGTTATTACGGACAGAATGAAAAACTGTTTTTT. It yields the protein CASSYYGQNEKLFF. The rearrangement uses TRBV6-2 or TRBV6-3 and TRBJ1-4; D is possibly TRBD1 (6 bases). CDR1 and CDR2 from the germline V gene are MNHEY and SVGEGT. CDR3 size: 14 residues. Deletions cut 3 bases from V and 5 bases from J, with 10 bases between.

The CDR3 coding sequence is TGTGCCAGCAGCGTAACCCAGGGGAAAGGTTCACCCCTCCACTTT. Protein: CASSVTQGKGSPLHF. The rearrangement joins TRBV9 to TRBJ1-6; D perhaps matches TRBD1 (6 bases). V was clipped by 1 base and J by 9 bases, with 14 bases between them. Per germline, CDR1 SGDLS and CDR2 YYNGEE. CDR3 length equals 15 residues.

The V call is TRBV30, the J call TRBJ1-5; 9 bases map to TRBD1. The CDR3 totals 16 residues. Germline values: CDR1 GTSNPN, CDR2 SVGIG (reference sequence). The V segment lost 2 bases and the J segment 6 bases; nucleotides outside the gene matches: 11. CDR3 region: CAWSPSPGTGRQPQHF. The CDR3 DNA is TGTGCCTGGAGTCCGAGTCCCGGGACAGGGCGTCAGCCCCAGCATTTT. The full variable domain, completed using reference TRBV30 and TRBJ1-5, is SQTIHQWPATLVQPVGSPLSLECTVEGTSNPNLYWYRQAAGRGLQLLFYSVGIGQISSEVPQNLSASRPQDRQFILSSKKLLLSDSGFYLCAWSPSPGTGRQPQHFGDGTRLSIL.

The chain carries TRBV6-2 or TRBV6-3 and TRBJ2-5; 8 bases map to TRBD2. The CDR3 sequence is 17 residues long. The V segment lost 5 bases and the J segment 4 bases; nucleotides outside the gene matches: 15. CDR1 and CDR2 (germline): MNHEY, SVGEGT. In DNA form, the CDR3 reads TGTGCCAGCAGTACTGGTCTTCTGAGCGGGAGCGGAGAGACCCAGTACTTC. Translation: CASSTGLLSGSGETQYF.

The chain recombines TRBV28 with TRBJ2-5; 8 bases are a match to TRBD1. Germline assignment: CDR1 MDHEN and CDR2 SYDVKM. Losses at the gene ends were 7 bases for V and 5 bases for J; bases not matched to a gene: 6. This CDR3 is 13 amino acids long. The CDR3 DNA reads TGTGCCAGCACCCCGGACAGGGTTGAGACCCAGTACTTC. As protein: CASTPDRVETQYF.